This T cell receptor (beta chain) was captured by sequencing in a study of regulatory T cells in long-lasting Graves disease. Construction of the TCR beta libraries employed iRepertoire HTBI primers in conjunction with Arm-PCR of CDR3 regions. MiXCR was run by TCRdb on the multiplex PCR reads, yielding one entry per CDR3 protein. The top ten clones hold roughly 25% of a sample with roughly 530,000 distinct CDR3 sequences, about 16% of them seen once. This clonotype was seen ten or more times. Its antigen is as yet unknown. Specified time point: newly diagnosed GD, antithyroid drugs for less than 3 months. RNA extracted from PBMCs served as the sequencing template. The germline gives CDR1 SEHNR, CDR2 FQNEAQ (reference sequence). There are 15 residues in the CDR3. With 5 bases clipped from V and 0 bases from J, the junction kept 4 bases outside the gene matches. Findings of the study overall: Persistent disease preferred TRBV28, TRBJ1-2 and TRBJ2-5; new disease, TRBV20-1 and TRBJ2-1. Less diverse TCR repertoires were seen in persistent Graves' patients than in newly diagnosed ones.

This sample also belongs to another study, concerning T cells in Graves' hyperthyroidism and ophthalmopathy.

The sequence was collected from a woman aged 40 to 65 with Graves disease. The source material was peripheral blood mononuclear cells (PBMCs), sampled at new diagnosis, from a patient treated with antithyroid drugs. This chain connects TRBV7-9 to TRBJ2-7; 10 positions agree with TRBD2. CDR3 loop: CASSPAGGNSYEQYF. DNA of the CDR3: TGTGCCAGCAGCCCAGCGGGGGGGAACTCCTACGAGCAGTACTTC.